A selection of T cell receptor beta chains follows, all from one sample in a study of T cells expressing NK-cell markers. TCRdb reanalyzed the 5' RACE reads, giving one entry per CDR3 protein sequence and no DNA. In all, the sample yields almost 450,000 distinct CDR3 sequences. The source material was blood T cells: a sorted CD56 or NKG2C T cell subset, CD4+ or CD8+ T cells, or bulk PBMC T cells (not recorded which). These receptors were taken from a woman between 18 and 70 years old in good health. Each CDR3 is given with its conserved first and last residue.

>TRBV6-2/TRBV6-3|TRBJ1-1
CASSYSRGDTEAFF
>TRBV19|TRBJ2-1
CASSIALGLAEYNEQFF
>TRBV20-1|TRBJ2-1
CSARDPTSGGAYNEQFF
>TRBV6-5|TRBJ1-2
CASSYLTGPNYGYTF
>TRBV7-2|TRBJ2-4
CASSLAGYQYF
>TRBV19|TRBJ2-7
CASMVVYEQYF
>TRBV19|TRBJ2-1
CASTPSSYNEQFF
>TRBV20-1|TRBJ1-1
CSAQGLITEAFF
>TRBV7-9|TRBJ1-1
CASSLVQGVSEAFF
>TRBV12-3/TRBV12-4|TRBJ2-1
CASSFGTSGGGNEQFF
>TRBV5-1|TRBJ2-1
CASSLYRSNEQFF
>TRBV6-1|TRBJ1-6
CASRPRGSSYNSPLHF
>TRBV5-4|TRBJ2-1
CASSPTGEMWNEQFF
>TRBV12-3/TRBV12-4|TRBJ2-1
CASSSENRNEQFF
>TRBV23-1|TRBJ2-2
CASSQSTGTWPTGELFF
>TRBV5-1|TRBJ2-7
CASSLRREGERQYF
>TRBV12-3/TRBV12-4|TRBJ1-1
CASSLARNIAFF
>TRBV19|TRBJ1-5
CASRLGNQPQHF
>TRBV6-1|TRBJ2-1
CASREKLGYNEQFF
>TRBV10-1|TRBJ2-3
CASNKAGQTNTDTQYF
>TRBV19|TRBJ1-5
CASHPWASNQPQHF
>TRBV12-3/TRBV12-4|TRBJ2-7
CASRRAGLAAYEQYF
>TRBV7-8|TRBJ2-6
CASSSKDSAAGANVLTF
>TRBV20-1|TRBJ2-2
CSATPGTSGMQNTGELFF
>TRBV9|TRBJ2-3
CASSVVGAGTDTQYF
>TRBV6-2/TRBV6-3|TRBJ2-7
CASSPQGREPTPEQYF
>TRBV5-1|TRBJ2-5
CASSFQTEETQYF
>TRBV12-3/TRBV12-4|TRBJ1-1
CASSLVHRQNTEAFF
>TRBV4-3|TRBJ1-3
CASSQVLGGHSGNTIYF
>TRBV6-5|TRBJ1-2
CASSYRSTVGTLYTF
>TRBV6-5|TRBJ2-7
CASRSVSNEQYF
>TRBV7-2|TRBJ2-2
CASSRSGTENTGELFF
>TRBV20-1|TRBJ2-3
CREQLAGWDTQYF
>TRBV20-1|TRBJ2-2
CSASRAGLPELFF
>TRBV21-1|TRBJ2-4
CASSKGRQALLAKNIQYF
>TRBV4-2|TRBJ2-5
CASSQDRSTQYF
>TRBV20-1|TRBJ2-1
CSARDLDSGRPGLDDEQFF
>TRBV27|TRBJ1-1
CASSFSQNTEAFF
>TRBV29-1|TRBJ1-1
CSVGTGGLVNTEAFF
>TRBV20-1|TRBJ1-2
CGTGRLDGYTF
>TRBV23-1|TRBJ2-3
CASTHSLDGDTQYF
>TRBV12-3/TRBV12-4|TRBJ1-2
CASSLRGDGYTF
>TRBV7-2|TRBJ2-1
CASSSRTWNNEQFF
>TRBV3-1|TRBJ2-1
CASSQGGTGHNEQFF
>TRBV28|TRBJ2-3
CASRLASGLFDTQYF
>TRBV12-3/TRBV12-4|TRBJ1-1
CASSPSGQTMNTEAFF
>TRBV29-1|TRBJ2-3
CSVDERGSQSTDTQYF
>TRBV7-2|TRBJ1-3
CASSSVVKSGNTIYF
>TRBV24-1|TRBJ2-1
CATSDAGLAGSIYNEQFF
>TRBV20-1|TRBJ2-5
CSGRGGQETQYF
>TRBV20-1|TRBJ1-2
CSARERGSYRSYGYTF
>TRBV6-1|TRBJ1-5
CASSEAGIFGNQPQHF